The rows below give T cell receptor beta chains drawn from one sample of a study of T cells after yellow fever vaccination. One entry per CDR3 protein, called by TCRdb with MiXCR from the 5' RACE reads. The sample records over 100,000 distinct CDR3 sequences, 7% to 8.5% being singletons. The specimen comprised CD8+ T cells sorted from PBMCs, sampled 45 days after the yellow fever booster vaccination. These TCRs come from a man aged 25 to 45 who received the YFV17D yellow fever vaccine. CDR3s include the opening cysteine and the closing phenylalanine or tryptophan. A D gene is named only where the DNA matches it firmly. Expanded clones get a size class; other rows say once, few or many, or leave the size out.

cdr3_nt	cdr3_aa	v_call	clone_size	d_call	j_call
TGTGCCAGCAGTTTGGCGGGTTTGAATTCACCCCTCCACTTT	CASSLAGLNSPLHF	TRBV27	few	NA	TRBJ1-6
TGTGCCAGCAGTTTATCTTACTCGGTGTCGGCTAGCGGGCATGAGCAGTTCTTC	CASSLSYSVSASGHEQFF	TRBV27	many	TRBD2	TRBJ2-1
TGCAGTGCTAGCAGGGCAAGGGTAGCGGGAGGTGGCACCGGGGAGCTGTTTTTT	CSASRARVAGGGTGELFF	TRBV20-1	NA	TRBD2	TRBJ2-2
TGTGCCAGCGGGGGTAACGGTGAGCAGTTCTTC	CASGGNGEQFF	TRBV12-3/TRBV12-4	many	NA	TRBJ2-1
TGTGCCAGCAGTGAACGGGGGGACTATGGCTACACCTTC	CASSERGDYGYTF	TRBV6-1	many	NA	TRBJ1-2
TGTGCCAGCTCACCGGATAAGGGATCCTACGAGCAGTACTTC	CASSPDKGSYEQYF	TRBV18	many	NA	TRBJ2-7
TGCAGCGTTGAAGATGTCGGCTACGAGCAGTACTTC	CSVEDVGYEQYF	TRBV29-1	many	NA	TRBJ2-7
TGCAGCGTTGAAGGCCCTAACACGAATGAGCAGTTCTTC	CSVEGPNTNEQFF	TRBV29-1	many	NA	TRBJ2-1
TGTGCCAGCAGCAGTATGGGTTACCCTCCCGTGCAGTTCTTC	CASSSMGYPPVQFF	TRBV21-1	few	NA	TRBJ2-1
TGCGCCAGCAGCTTGGTAACCCACACAGGGAACAGAACCTACGAGCAGTACTTC	CASSLVTHTGNRTYEQYF	TRBV5-1	many	NA	TRBJ2-7
TGCGCCAGCAGCCAAACTAGCGGGAGGGCCTGGAATGAGCAGTTCTTC	CASSQTSGRAWNEQFF	TRBV4-3	many	TRBD2	TRBJ2-1
TGTGCCAGCAGTGTTTTTTCGGGAGGGACCGGGGAGCTGTTTTTT	CASSVFSGGTGELFF	TRBV12-3/TRBV12-4	NA	TRBD2	TRBJ2-2
TGTGCCAGCAGTCCCAACGACAATGACGAGCAGTACTTC	CASSPNDNDEQYF	TRBV25-1	many	NA	TRBJ2-7
TGTGCCAGCAGCTTGGGACAGGGAGTAGACACTGAAGCTTTCTTT	CASSLGQGVDTEAFF	TRBV7-9	few	TRBD1	TRBJ1-1
TGTGCCAGCAGAACCTCCAGGGATAGCACAGATACGCAGTATTTT	CASRTSRDSTDTQYF	TRBV11-2	many	NA	TRBJ2-3
TGTGCCAGCAGTTACGAGGTCGGCGGGAGGGGATACGAGCAGTACTTC	CASSYEVGGRGYEQYF	TRBV6-2/TRBV6-3	many	TRBD2	TRBJ2-7
TGCAGTGCTAGTGGATTAGCGGGACTGACCTACGAGCAGTACTTC	CSASGLAGLTYEQYF	TRBV20-1	many	TRBD2	TRBJ2-7
TGTGCCACCAGCAGGGTGGGGTGGAGGAACACCATATATTTT	CATSRVGWRNTIYF	TRBV15	many	NA	TRBJ1-3
TGTGCCAGCAGTTTATGGGCAGCGGGAGATTTTAATGAGCAGTTCTTC	CASSLWAAGDFNEQFF	TRBV27	many	TRBD2	TRBJ2-1
TGTGCCACCAGCAGGAGGACAGGCCCTGGGGGATACAATGAGCAGTTCTTC	CATSRRTGPGGYNEQFF	TRBV15	many	TRBD1	TRBJ2-1
TGTGCCAGCAGCCCTCGACTAGCGGGAGGGCAAGAGACCCAGTACTTC	CASSPRLAGGQETQYF	TRBV7-2	once	TRBD2	TRBJ2-5
TGCAGTGCTAGAGATCTGAATGGACCCTACGAGCAGTACTTC	CSARDLNGPYEQYF	TRBV20-1	many	NA	TRBJ2-7
TGTGCCACCGACGACGGACAGGGGACGGGCGGGGAGCTGTTTTTT	CATDDGQGTGGELFF	TRBV7-9	many	TRBD1	TRBJ2-2
TGTGCCAGCAGTTCAGTGGGCAATGAGCAGTTCTTC	CASSSVGNEQFF	TRBV6-5	many	NA	TRBJ2-1
TGTGCCATCAGAGAGTTACAGGACTACAATGAGCAGTTCTTC	CAIRELQDYNEQFF	TRBV10-3	many	NA	TRBJ2-1
TGTGCCAGCAGTTACTCGGACAGCCTGAACACCGGGGAGCTGTTTTTT	CASSYSDSLNTGELFF	TRBV6-5	many	NA	TRBJ2-2
TGCAGCGCTCCTAATGACAGGGACTATGGCTACACCTTC	CSAPNDRDYGYTF	TRBV29-1	many	TRBD1	TRBJ1-2
TGTGCCAGCAGCCCCGGGTACGGACAGGGAATTTACAATGAGCAGTTCTTC	CASSPGYGQGIYNEQFF	TRBV7-9	NA	TRBD1	TRBJ2-1
TGTGCCAGCAGCCCCGGGGGGGGGAACACTGAAGCTTTCTTT	CASSPGGGNTEAFF	TRBV6-5	many	NA	TRBJ1-1
TGCAGCGTTGAAATGGGGGATTCTAACATTCAGTACTTC	CSVEMGDSNIQYF	TRBV29-1	many	NA	TRBJ2-4
TGCGCCAGCAGCCGGGCGGGAACCCAGTACTTC	CASSRAGTQYF	TRBV4-3	few	NA	TRBJ2-5
TGTGCCAGCAGTCCGAGCCGAGTGGGCCATGAGCAGTTCTTC	CASSPSRVGHEQFF	TRBV6-2/TRBV6-3	few	NA	TRBJ2-1
TGCGCCAGCAGCCAAGAAGCGGGACCCCCCACAGATACGCAGTATTTT	CASSQEAGPPTDTQYF	TRBV4-3	many	TRBD2	TRBJ2-3
TGTGCCAGCAGACAACTACCCGGGCTGCTGGTCGATGGCTACACCTTC	CASRQLPGLLVDGYTF	TRBV6-2/TRBV6-3	many	NA	TRBJ1-2
TGTGCCAGCAGCCAAGGAGTGGGACTAACTTACGAGCAGTACTTC	CASSQGVGLTYEQYF	TRBV7-8	NA	TRBD2	TRBJ2-7
TGCAGTGCTCTACTGAGGGACAGGGTCCACGAGCAGTACTTC	CSALLRDRVHEQYF	TRBV20-1	many	TRBD1	TRBJ2-7
TGTGCCAGCAGCGGGGTGAGGTCCTACAATGAGCAGTTCTTC	CASSGVRSYNEQFF	TRBV7-8	NA	NA	TRBJ2-1
TGTGCCAGCAGCTCCTTAGATACGCAGTATTTT	CASSSLDTQYF	TRBV7-6	many	NA	TRBJ2-3
TGTGCCAGCAGTTACGGACTGGGAGCGATCTATGGCTACACCTTC	CASSYGLGAIYGYTF	TRBV12-3/TRBV12-4	many	NA	TRBJ1-2
TGCAGCGTTGAGTGGGGGGCCTACGAGCAGTACTTC	CSVEWGAYEQYF	TRBV29-1	few	NA	TRBJ2-7
TGTGCCAGCAGCTTAGGTAACGGCCAAGAGACCCAGTACTTC	CASSLGNGQETQYF	TRBV7-9	NA	NA	TRBJ2-5
TGCGCCAGCAGTGAGTCCGGGACAGGGGGTTTGAACACTGAAGCTTTCTTT	CASSESGTGGLNTEAFF	TRBV10-2	many	TRBD1	TRBJ1-1
TGTGCCAGCAGTGATGGGACAGGGGCTAGCTCTGGGGCCAACGTCCTGACTTTC	CASSDGTGASSGANVLTF	TRBV12-3/TRBV12-4	NA	TRBD1	TRBJ2-6
TGTGCCAGCAGAGCCCTCGGGGGCGCTTTAGATACGCAGTATTTT	CASRALGGALDTQYF	TRBV28	few	NA	TRBJ2-3
TGTGCCAGCAGCCTCCTAGCGGGAGTGGGCGAGCAGTACTTC	CASSLLAGVGEQYF	TRBV5-5	many	TRBD2	TRBJ2-7
TGTGCCAGTAGGTCGACGGGTACGGATAACACTGAAGCTTTCTTT	CASRSTGTDNTEAFF	TRBV19	many	NA	TRBJ1-1
TGTGCCACCAGTGATTTTGGGGACGGTGAGCAGTACTTC	CATSDFGDGEQYF	TRBV24-1	many	NA	TRBJ2-7
TGTGCCAGCAGTGAAGGGGAGACCCAGTACTTC	CASSEGETQYF	TRBV25-1	few	NA	TRBJ2-5
TGTGCCAGCAGCGAAACTAGCACAGATACGCAGTATTTT	CASSETSTDTQYF	TRBV7-8	many	NA	TRBJ2-3
TGCGCCAGCAGCCAAGGAGGGAACACTGAAGCTTTCTTT	CASSQGGNTEAFF	TRBV4-3	many	NA	TRBJ1-1
TGTGCCAGCAGTGAATCAGCTGGGGCCAACGTCCTGACTTTC	CASSESAGANVLTF	TRBV2	few	NA	TRBJ2-6
TGTGCCAGCAGCTTAGTGGGGAATACCTACGAGCAGTACTTC	CASSLVGNTYEQYF	TRBV7-9	few	NA	TRBJ2-7